Listed here are 3 T cell receptor beta chains from one sample, sequenced in a study of blood T cell repertoires in COVID-19. Here immunoSEQ multiplex PCR was the method, and the copy in TCRdb shows in-frame clones only, minus some. The table has roughly 500,000 clones, about 91% seen once. Sequenced input: peripheral blood. The receptor set was obtained from a man between 18 and 29 years old with COVID-19, enrolled during active disease.

The chain links TRBV28 to TRBJ2-7; 11 bases agree with TRBD2. The CDR3 has 17 amino acids. Per the germline V gene, CDR1 is MDHEN and CDR2 is SYDVKM. V dropped 5 bases and J dropped 0; count of bases not matched to a gene: 9. The CDR3 DNA follows: TGTGCCAGCAGTCCAAGGATCACTAGCGGGAGCTCCTACGAGCAGTACTTC. It specifies CASSPRITSGSSYEQYF. Looking up the rest from reference TRBV28 and TRBJ2-7 gives the full variable domain: DVKVTQSSRYLVKRTGEKVFLECVQDMDHENMFWYRQDPGLGLRLIYFSYDVKMKEKGDIPEGYSVSREKKERFSLILESASTNQTSMYLCASSPRITSGSSYEQYFGPGTRLTVT.

The chain recombines TRBV5-6 with TRBJ1-1; the D is unclear. From germline, CDR1 is SGHDT and CDR2 YYEEEE. This CDR3 has 14 amino acids. The V end was cut by 5 bases, the J end by 1 base, with 12 bases between. CDR3 sequence reads: CASRAWAANTEAFF. CDR3 coding DNA: TGTGCCAGCAGGGCCTGGGCTGCGAACACTGAAGCTTTCTTT.

This chain links TRBV10-2 with TRBJ2-1; a weak D match, TRBD1 (5 bases). Germline V gives CDR1 WSHSY, CDR2 SAAADI. CDR3 length equals 15 residues. Trimming removed 6 bases at V and 0 bases at J, with 12 bases between. This chain's CDR3 is CASSVSGYSYNEQFF. CDR3 sequence (DNA): TGCGCCAGCAGCGTCTCAGGGTACTCCTACAATGAGCAGTTCTTC.